This T cell receptor (beta chain) is from a study of T cells in Graves' hyperthyroidism and ophthalmopathy (dated by TCRdb to the late 2010s). Background for the entire study: TCR V-J signatures able to tell the groups apart were searched for in a discovery cohort of 90 to 100 patients, of whom 43 had Graves' ophthalmopathy and more than 55 had stable Graves' hyperthyroidism. Whether ophthalmopathy could be predicted prospectively was tested in an independent validation cohort made up of under 20 hyperthyroidism patients plus 17 patients who later progressed to ophthalmopathy. The approximately 97 discovery patients were randomly divided into training and test sets at a 7:3 ratio. Thyroid tissue and blood T-cell repertoires from six or seven Graves' hyperthyroidism patients were also compared in the study. Following sampling, methimazole starting at 30 mg daily was given to hyperthyroidism patients, and high-dose intravenous methylprednisolone was given to ophthalmopathy patients. The paper describes TCR Vbeta CDR3 sequencing of some 130 peripheral blood samples, made up of some 40 ophthalmopathy patients, roughly 75 hyperthyroidism patients and 17 progressor patients. Paper-wide results and their limitations: Sample size was not statistically predetermined, and blinding of investigators to group allocation was not performed. A model built on a 13 V-J signature distinguished ophthalmopathy from stable hyperthyroidism, reaching 85% to 90% sensitivity and about 81% specificity in cross-validation and 80%/75% in testing. In validation, the model predicted progression to ophthalmopathy with just under 71% sensitivity and around 72% specificity, a median of 6.5 months before onset. Blood samples also contained most of the expanded thyroid clonotypes (frequency above 0.001), which suggests that blood repertoires may reflect thyroid immune responses.

About this clonotype itself: It has no known antigen specificity. Nothing much larger sits one base from this clone, and base qualities are not available.

Any patient with an uncontrolled infection, another autoimmune disease, pregnancy or lactation was excluded. Diagnoses relied on clinical symptoms, serum thyroxine and TRAb, thyroid ultrasound and orbital computed tomography. Total RNA was extracted with Trizol reagent, and quality was checked on an Agilent 2100 Bioanalyzer. The V and J ends are trimmed by 4 bases and 1 base, leaving 11 bases between them. Taken from the germline V gene (reference sequence), the CDR1 and CDR2 loops are SGHKS and YYEKEE. The CDR3 sequence holds 15 residues, the cysteine and phenylalanine included. The entry retains the CDR3 DNA only, 45 bases that are in frame from base 1. TCR beta CDR3 regions were amplified from RNA transcripts. For the first round of RT-PCR on the TCR CDR3, the HTBI primer set was used together with the Qiagen OneStep RT-PCR kit. Libraries were constructed in a second round of multiplex PCR, after which size selection and purification were carried out. Paired-end sequencing of the libraries was performed with 100 bp reads on an Illumina HiSeq2000. In the authors' own workflow: SOAPnuke was used to process the raw data, with reads discarded if the reads contained adapters or uncalled bases, had a mean Phred below 15, or lacked an exact constant-primer or identifier match. COPE v1.2.5 was used to merge high-quality paired reads, and clonotypes were defined as unique nucleotide sequences. MiTCR v1.1 was used to align the clonotypes against IMGT TRBV, TRBD and TRBJ reference segments. The analysis included only V-J combinations with a frequency above 0.0001, which together covered 99% to 99.2% of the repertoires. The TCS score was defined as the ratio of F50 (clonal expansion) to E x V (chaos), calculated using BLOSUM62-based TCRdist between CDR3 peptides within each V-J. Welch's t-statistics and random forest reduced approximately 520 V-J features to 13, which were used in a naive Bayes classifier (R e1071). The Morisita-Horn index was used to measure how similar the thyroid and blood repertoires were. TCRdb reran the public reads through fastp at Q25 and MiXCR, keeping productive beta chains. Every distinct CDR3 protein forms one entry, paired with its most common genes and DNA. The V and J calls here are based on TCRdb, not the publication. In this sample the table shows about 660,000 distinct CDR3 sequences, approximately 42% of which occur a single time. The ten largest clones represent under 8.5% of the sample.

The chain is assembled from TRBV5-5 and TRBJ2-2; there is no confident call for the D gene. Sequences were obtained from peripheral blood or thyroid tissue (not recorded which). This sequence was found in an adult man with Graves' disease, either hyperthyroidism or ophthalmopathy (not recorded which). The nucleotide sequence is given as TGTGCCAGCAGCGTAGAATCCGTGAACACCGGGGAGCTGTTTTTT. It encodes CASSVESVNTGELFF.